This T cell receptor beta chain comes out of a study of OX40 agonist ivuxolimab in advanced cancers. TCRdb keeps only in-frame clones here, not all; method: immunoSEQ multiplex PCR. This sample has tens of thousands of clones, with roughly 93% found just once. V lost 0 bases and J lost 4; bases outside the gene matches: 2. The CDR3 runs 15 residues. From germline, CDR1 is MRHNA and CDR2 SNTAGT. Sequenced here: CD4+ or CD8+ T cells sorted from blood, sampled in a trial of the OX40 agonist ivuxolimab. This clonotype was sampled from an adult with an advanced solid tumor such as melanoma, head and neck, liver or kidney cancer. The chain recombines TRBV6-4 with TRBJ2-2; 7 bases map to TRBD2. CDR3: CASSDSAGTTGELFF. For the CDR3, the DNA is TGTGCCAGCAGTGACTCAGCGGGGACCACCGGGGAGCTGTTTTTT.